This T cell receptor beta chain was retrieved from a study of T cells in Graves' hyperthyroidism and ophthalmopathy. Study results and caveats: A model of 13 V-J pairs discriminated ophthalmopathy from stable hyperthyroidism. Blood samples included most of the expanded thyroid clonotypes exceeding 0.001.

Amplification of TCR beta CDR3 regions used RNA as the template. RT-PCR in the first round (using the HTBI primer set) targeted the TCR CDR3. TCRdb used MiXCR to reprocess the multiplex PCR reads, holding one entry per CDR3 protein. The data show 500,000 to 800,000 distinct CDR3 sequences, around 13% seen once. Germline-derived CDR1 and CDR2 are MNHEY and SMNVEV (reference sequence). The length of the CDR3 is 16 residues. After removal of 1 base from V and 9 bases from J, the junction contained 7 bases not matched to a gene. Uncontrolled infections, other autoimmune diseases, pregnancy or lactation led to exclusion of patients. This clonotype was counted ten times or more. Its antigen is unknown.

Source material: blood. The sequence was collected from a woman between 45 and 60 years old with Graves' ophthalmopathy. V usage is TRBV27 and J usage is TRBJ2-1; 12 bases agree with TRBD1. CDR3 sequence: CASSLWGQGARVEQFF. The CDR3 bases are TGTGCCAGCAGTTTATGGGGACAGGGGGCGCGAGTTGAGCAGTTCTTC.